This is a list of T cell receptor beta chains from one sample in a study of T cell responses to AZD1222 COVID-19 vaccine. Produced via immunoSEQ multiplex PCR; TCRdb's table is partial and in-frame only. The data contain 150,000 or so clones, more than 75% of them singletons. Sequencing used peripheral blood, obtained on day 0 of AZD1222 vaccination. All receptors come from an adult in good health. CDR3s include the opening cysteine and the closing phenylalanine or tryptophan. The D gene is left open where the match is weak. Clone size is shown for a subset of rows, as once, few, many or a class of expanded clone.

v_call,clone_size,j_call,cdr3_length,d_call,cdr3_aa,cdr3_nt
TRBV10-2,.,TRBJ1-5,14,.,CASMETVRNQPQHF,TGCGCCAGCATGGAGACAGTGAGAAATCAGCCCCAGCATTTT
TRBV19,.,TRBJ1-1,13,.,CASGDSRNTEAFF,TGTGCCAGTGGAGACAGTCGGAACACTGAAGCTTTCTTT
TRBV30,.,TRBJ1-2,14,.,CAWSPSRFNYGYTF,TGTGCCTGGAGCCCCTCGCGGTTTAACTATGGCTACACCTTC
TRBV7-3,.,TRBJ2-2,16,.,CASSLPGTGGGGELFF,TGTGCCAGCAGCTTGCCCGGGACGGGGGGCGGCGGGGAGCTGTTTTTT
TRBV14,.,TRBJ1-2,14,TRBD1,CASSQVARGNGYTF,TGTGCCAGCAGCCAAGTGGCCAGGGGGAATGGCTACACCTTC
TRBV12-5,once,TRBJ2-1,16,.,CASGPPGSENHNEQFF,TGTGCTAGTGGCCCCCCGGGATCAGAAAACCACAATGAGCAGTTCTTC
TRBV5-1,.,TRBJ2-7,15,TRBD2,CASSFLGTNTYEQYF,TGCGCCAGCAGTTTTCTCGGGACTAACACCTACGAGCAGTACTTC
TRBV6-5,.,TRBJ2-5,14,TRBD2,CASGGLAAGETQYF,TGTGCCAGCGGCGGACTAGCGGCGGGCGAGACCCAGTACTTC
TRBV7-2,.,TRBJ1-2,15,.,CASSSKQGINYGYTF,TGTGCCAGCAGTTCTAAGCAGGGGATCAACTATGGCTACACCTTC
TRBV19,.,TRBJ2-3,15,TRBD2,CASRDSGGAADTQYF,TGTGCCAGTAGAGACAGCGGGGGGGCAGCAGATACGCAGTATTTT
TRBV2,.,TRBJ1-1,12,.,CASEGGNTEAFF,TGTGCCAGCGAGGGTGGCAACACTGAAGCTTTCTTT
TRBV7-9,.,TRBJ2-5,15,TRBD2,CASSLVTGGAETQYF,TGTGCCAGCAGCTTAGTTACGGGGGGTGCAGAGACCCAGTACTTC
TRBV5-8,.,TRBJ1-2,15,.,CASSSGQSLIYGYTF,TGTGCCAGCAGCTCCGGACAGAGCCTCATCTATGGCTACACCTTC
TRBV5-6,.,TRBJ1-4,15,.,CASSLVAAREEKLFF,TGTGCCAGCAGCTTGGTGGCCGCGCGTGAGGAAAAACTGTTTTTT
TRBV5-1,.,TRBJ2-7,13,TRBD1,CASSLRTGDEQYF,TGCGCCAGCAGCTTAAGGACAGGGGACGAGCAGTACTTC
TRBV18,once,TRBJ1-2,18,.,CASSPLQVSVTSGYGYTF,TGTGCCAGCTCACCACTTCAGGTCTCGGTCACCAGTGGATATGGCTACACCTTC
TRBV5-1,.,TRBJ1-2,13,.,CASSTTPADGYTF,TGCGCCAGCAGCACAACCCCGGCGGATGGCTACACCTTC
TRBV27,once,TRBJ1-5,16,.,CASRPYISGLGQPQHF,TGTGCCAGCAGGCCCTACATTTCAGGGTTGGGTCAGCCCCAGCATTTT
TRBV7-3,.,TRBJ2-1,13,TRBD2,CASSPGLATEQFF,TGTGCCAGCAGCCCGGGACTAGCTACTGAGCAGTTCTTC
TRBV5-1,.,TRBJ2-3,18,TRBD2,CASSLGLAGGVVTDTQYF,TGCGCCAGCAGCTTAGGACTAGCGGGAGGAGTGGTTACAGATACGCAGTATTTT
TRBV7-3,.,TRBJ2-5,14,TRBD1,CASSRTGGQETQYF,TGTGCCAGCAGCCGAACAGGGGGGCAAGAGACCCAGTACTTC
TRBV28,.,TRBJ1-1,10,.,CASKDTEAFF,TGTGCCAGCAAGGACACTGAAGCTTTCTTT
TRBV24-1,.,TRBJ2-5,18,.,CATSPSVGPWGRKETQYF,TGTGCCACCAGTCCCTCAGTGGGGCCCTGGGGCCGCAAAGAGACCCAGTACTTC
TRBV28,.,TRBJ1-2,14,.,CASSFRRAGYGYTF,TGTGCCAGCAGTTTCCGCCGGGCGGGATATGGCTACACCTTC
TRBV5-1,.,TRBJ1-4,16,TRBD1,CASSLTGGTTNEKLFF,TGCGCCAGCAGTTTGACAGGGGGGACAACTAATGAAAAACTGTTTTTT
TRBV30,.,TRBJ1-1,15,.,CAWSALLAVRTEAFF,TGTGCCTGGAGTGCCCTTTTGGCAGTGCGCACTGAAGCTTTCTTT
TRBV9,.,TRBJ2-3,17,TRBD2,CASSVEPAGGDTDTQYF,TGTGCCAGCAGCGTAGAACCAGCGGGGGGCGATACAGATACGCAGTATTTT
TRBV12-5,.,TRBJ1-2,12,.,CASGLDHYGYTF,TGTGCTAGTGGTTTGGACCACTATGGCTACACCTTC
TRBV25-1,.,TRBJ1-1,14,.,CASSPRGANTEAFF,TGTGCCAGCAGCCCGAGGGGGGCCAACACTGAAGCTTTCTTT
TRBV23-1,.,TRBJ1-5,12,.,CASKGKDQPQHF,TGCGCCAGCAAGGGTAAAGATCAGCCCCAGCATTTT
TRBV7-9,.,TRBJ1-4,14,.,CASSFSNRDEKLFF,TGTGCCAGCAGCTTTAGCAACAGGGATGAAAAACTGTTTTTT
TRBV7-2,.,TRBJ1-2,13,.,CASSLIRGEGYTF,TGTGCCAGCAGCCTCATAAGAGGGGAAGGCTACACCTTC
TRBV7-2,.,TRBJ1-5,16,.,CASSLGSGGLNQPQHF,TGTGCCAGCAGCTTAGGAAGTGGGGGGCTAAATCAGCCCCAGCATTTT
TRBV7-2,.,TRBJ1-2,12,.,CASSLELGGYTF,TGTGCCAGCAGCTTAGAATTGGGCGGCTACACCTTC
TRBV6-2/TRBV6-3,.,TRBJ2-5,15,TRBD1,CASSKPGQITETQYF,TGTGCCAGCAGTAAACCGGGACAGATTACAGAGACCCAGTACTTC
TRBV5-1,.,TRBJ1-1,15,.,CASSPRHLLKTEAFF,TGCGCCAGCAGCCCTCGGCACCTTTTGAAGACTGAAGCTTTCTTT
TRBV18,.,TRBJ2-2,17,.,CASSPFVGAVNTGELFF,TGTGCCAGCTCACCATTCGTAGGGGCGGTGAACACCGGGGAGCTGTTTTTT